The next 32 T cell receptor beta chains were all read from a single sample in a study of cytomegalovirus exposure and HLA in healthy donors. Primers for the PCR totalled 60 Vbeta and 13 Jbeta. TCRdb's table, derived via immunoSEQ multiplex PCR, lists solely in-frame clones and lacks some. The table shows 150,000 to 200,000 clones, with approximately 82% occurring only once. The specimen was PBMCs. These receptors were collected from a woman in her thirties in good health and CMV-seronegative.

The chain joins TRBV7-2 to TRBJ2-7, with D perhaps matching TRBD1 (6 bases). Germline lookup yields CDR1 SGHTA and CDR2 FQGNSA. This CDR3 region has 16 residues. Trimming took off 0 bases at V and 3 bases at J, with 15 bases between the two ends. The CDR3 spells CASSLARGNPVYEQYF. In DNA, the CDR3 is TGTGCCAGCAGCTTAGCGAGGGGGAACCCCGTCTACGAGCAGTACTTC.

The CDR3 bases are TGTGCCAGCAGTTACCGGGGGATTGGTTATGGCTACACCTTC. Protein sequence: CASSYRGIGYGYTF. V is TRBV6-5 and J is TRBJ1-2, with D maybe TRBD1 (5 bases). The CDR3 sequence is 14 residues long. V gave up 2 bases and J gave up 5 bases, with 12 bases separating them. Germline V gene sequence: CDR1 MNHEY, CDR2 SVGAGI.

The sample holds a few counts of this clone. The chain has TRBV9 and TRBJ2-1; 11 bases are a match to TRBD2. Trimming at V came to 2 bases and at J to 8 bases, leaving 6 bases not matched to a gene. CDR1 is SGDLS, CDR2 YYNGEE, per germline. The CDR3 has 15 residues. The chain's CDR3 is CASSVSGRAVDEQFF. DNA for the CDR3: TGTGCCAGCAGCGTTAGCGGGAGGGCCGTCGATGAGCAGTTCTTC.

The chain employs TRBV10-2 and TRBJ2-2; 9 bases fit TRBD2. V gave up 6 bases and J gave up 7 bases; unmatched junction bases: 9. This CDR3 has 15 amino acids. CDR1 is WSHSY, CDR2 SAAADI, per germline. CDR3 in DNA: TGCGCCAGCAGGGGGGAAAGACTAGCGGTCGGGGAGCTGTTTTTT. Translating gives CASRGERLAVGELFF.

The V call is TRBV5-1, the J call TRBJ2-6; 8 bases map to TRBD1. This CDR3 is built from 15 residues. Germline loops: CDR1 SGHRS, CDR2 YFSETQ. The V and J ends lost 4 bases and 2 bases, in that order; junction bases with no gene match: 2. As DNA, the CDR3 is TGCGCCAGCAGCCTACAGGGGGCTGGGGCCAACGTCCTGACTTTC. It encodes CASSLQGAGANVLTF.

J is TRBJ1-1 and V is TRBV18, with 7 bases lining up with TRBD1. This CDR3 has 13 amino acids. After removal of 3 bases from V and 7 bases from J, the junction contained 5 bases not matched to a gene. Germline V gene data show CDR1 as KGHSH and CDR2 as LQKENI. The CDR3 DNA reads TGTGCCAGCTCACCCCCTGGGACAGTTGAAGCTTTCTTT. Residues: CASSPPGTVEAFF.

This chain connects TRBV27 to TRBJ2-1, with TRBD2 matching 7 bases. Losses at the gene ends were 6 bases for V and 3 bases for J; bases not matched to a gene: 5. Germline values: CDR1 MNHEY, CDR2 SMNVEV (reference sequence). This CDR3 is 14 amino acids long. The CDR3 region has the DNA TGTGCCAGCAGGCCCGGGGGGATCTACAATGAGCAGTTCTTC. Translating gives CASRPGGIYNEQFF.

The chain carries TRBV11-1 and TRBJ2-7; 7 positions match TRBD2. This CDR3 is 15 amino acids long. Looked up from germline, CDR1 is SGHAT and CDR2 is FQDESV (reference sequence). V trimming: 5 bases; J trimming: 3 bases; junction bases outside the gene matches: 10. CDR3 sequence reads: CASSPLSGTNYEQYF. Written as DNA, the CDR3 is TGTGCCAGCAGCCCCCTCTCCGGGACTAACTACGAGCAGTACTTC.

V and J are TRBV19 and TRBJ2-7; D call uncertain. Germline loops: CDR1 LNHDA, CDR2 SQIVND (reference sequence). This CDR3 region has 14 residues. Trimming pared 6 bases from V and 0 bases from J, leaving 12 bases between. DNA of the CDR3: TGTGCCAGTAGGCGCGGCCCGCTCTCCTACGAGCAGTACTTC. Amino acids: CASRRGPLSYEQYF.

Here the CDR3 DNA reads TGTGCCAGCAGCGTAGGAGCCGAGGGCTACTCAGCCGGGGAGCTGTTTTTT. Its protein product is CASSVGAEGYSAGELFF. The gene calls are TRBV9 and TRBJ2-2, with D perhaps TRBD2 (5 bases). The CDR3 contains 17 residues. The germline V gene has CDR1 SGDLS and CDR2 YYNGEE. V was clipped by 0 bases and J by 6 bases, with 18 bases between them.

V is TRBV18 and J is TRBJ1-1; weak D call: TRBD1 (5 bases). This CDR3 has 14 amino acids. Between the trimmed V and J ends, which lost 3 bases and 1 base, there was a span of 9 bases. The germline CDR1 and CDR2 sequences are KGHSH and LQKENI. CDR3 sequence (DNA): TGTGCCAGCTCACCGGGGGGGTGGAACACTGAAGCTTTCTTT. Residues: CASSPGGWNTEAFF. The full variable domain, with the rest looked up from reference TRBV18 and TRBJ1-1, is NAGVMQNPRHLVRRRGQEARLRCSPMKGHSHVYWYRQLPEEGLKFMVYLQKENIIDESGMPKERFSAEFPKEGPSILRIQQVVRGDSAAYFCASSPGGWNTEAFFGQGTRLTVV.

The chain uses TRBV4-3 and TRBJ2-3; 10 nucleotides match TRBD2. Germline lookup yields CDR1 LGHNA and CDR2 YSLEER. After removal of 0 bases from V and 3 bases from J, the junction contained 9 bases not matched to a gene. The CDR3 is made up of 18 amino acids. The CDR3 is CASSQDGPSGSVTDTQYF. The CDR3 DNA reads as TGCGCCAGCAGCCAAGATGGCCCTAGCGGGAGTGTAACAGATACGCAGTATTTT.

The chain is built from TRBV28 and TRBJ1-5, with 8 bases identical to TRBD1. Trimming cost V 5 bases and J 4 bases; bases outside gene matches: 10. CDR1 and CDR2 (germline): MDHEN, SYDVKM. The CDR3 loop spans 16 amino acids. The DNA of the CDR3 is TGTGCCAGCAGTGGAAACCGGGACAGGAAAAATCAGCCCCAGCATTTT. Its translation: CASSGNRDRKNQPQHF.

For this clone: A read error may produce the germline difference seen at one junction end. This chain connects TRBV7-9 to TRBJ1-6; a weak D match, TRBD1 (5 bases). CDR3 length: 14 amino acids. From germline, CDR1 is SEHNR and CDR2 FQNEAQ (reference sequence). CDR3 loop: CSSSLDSYNSPLHF. In DNA form, the CDR3 reads TGTTCCAGCAGCTTAGACAGCTATAATTCACCCCTCCACTTT.

As concerns this clone: At one of its ends the junction is not consistent with the germline gene, which may arise from a read error. The chain couples TRBV7-9 to TRBJ2-3; D is perhaps TRBD2 (5 bases). The length of the CDR3 is 16 residues. Germline CDR1 SEHNR, CDR2 FQNEAQ (reference sequence). As DNA, the CDR3 is TGTTCCAGCAGCTTAGAAACGGGGATTAGCACAGATACGCAGTATTTT. This encodes CSSSLETGISTDTQYF.

CDR3 sequence: CASSIIPRQGITYEQYF. DNA of the CDR3: TGTGCCAGCAGTATAATACCAAGACAGGGGATCACCTACGAGCAGTACTTC. The chain links TRBV27 to TRBJ2-7; 8 bases map to TRBD1. This CDR3 spans 17 amino acids. From germline, CDR1 is MNHEY and CDR2 SMNVEV (reference sequence). The V segment lost 5 bases and the J segment 2 bases; nucleotides outside the gene matches: 14.

The chain links TRBV2 to TRBJ1-4, with TRBD1 as a possible D gene (6 bases). Trimming took off 7 bases at V and 7 bases at J, with 28 bases between the two ends. CDR3 length equals 18 residues. The germline V gene encodes CDR1 SNHLY and CDR2 FYNNEI. This CDR3 is CASIAQGKIGGGVEKLFF. The CDR3 bases are TGTGCCAGCATAGCTCAAGGTAAGATAGGGGGTGGTGTTGAAAAACTGTTTTTT.

The gene calls are TRBV19 and TRBJ1-5; D may be TRBD1 (6 bases). This CDR3 comprises 15 residues. V was trimmed by 7 bases and J by 4 bases, leaving 17 bases between them. Per the germline V gene, CDR1 is LNHDA and CDR2 is SQIVND (reference sequence). CDR3 DNA sequence: TGTGCCAGTACCCCTGGGGGCGTCCAAAATCAGCCCCAGCATTTT. It specifies CASTPGGVQNQPQHF.

This chain connects TRBV28 to TRBJ1-1, with D possibly matching TRBD1 (6 bases). The V and J ends lost 3 bases and 6 bases respectively, with 14 bases between them. The germline V gene has CDR1 MDHEN and CDR2 SYDVKM. The CDR3 length is 14 residues. CDR3 residues: CASSLSTGSSEAFF. As DNA, the CDR3 is TGTGCCAGCAGTTTGTCGACAGGTTCGTCTGAAGCTTTCTTT.

This clone showed up just a few times. Other nucleotide sequences from this sample produce the same CDR3. The J gene is TRBJ2-1, the V gene TRBV27, with TRBD2 matching 10 bases. Germline V gives CDR1 MNHEY, CDR2 SMNVEV (reference sequence). The CDR3 totals 14 residues. V was clipped by 2 bases and J by 9 bases; unmatched bases: 4. DNA of the CDR3: TGTGCCAGCAGTTTAAGGCTAGCGGGAGTTGAGCAGTTCTTC. Translated, it gives CASSLRLAGVEQFF.

The chain links TRBV19 to TRBJ1-1, with unresolved D. This CDR3 has 14 amino acids. V dropped 5 bases and J dropped 1 base, with 11 bases sitting between them. The germline V gene encodes CDR1 LNHDA and CDR2 SQIVND (reference sequence). The CDR3 DNA is TGTGCCAGTAGTGTTCAACTAACGAACACTGAAGCTTTCTTT. This encodes CASSVQLTNTEAFF.

V and J are TRBV29-1 and TRBJ1-1; TRBD1 matches 7 bases. Germline CDR1 and CDR2: SQVTM and ANQGSEA. The CDR3 runs 15 residues. The ends lost 7 bases at V and 0 bases at J; junction bases unmatched: 11. The CDR3 loop is CSAQDRTLVNTEAFF. CDR3 bases: TGCAGCGCACAGGACAGGACCTTAGTGAACACTGAAGCTTTCTTT.

This clone was observed a single time. Other DNA sequences in the same sample also yield this CDR3. V and J are TRBV29-1 and TRBJ2-7, with 9 bases fitting TRBD1. V shed 5 bases, J shed 3 bases, and the junction held 8 bases outside the gene matches. The CDR3 contains 14 residues. The germline gives CDR1 SQVTM, CDR2 ANQGSEA. As DNA, the CDR3 is TGCAGCGTTCGCACAGGGGGCGCAGGCTACGAGCAGTACTTC. Encoded protein: CSVRTGGAGYEQYF.

The chain uses TRBV6-5 and TRBJ2-3; 11 nucleotides align to TRBD2. Germline lookup yields CDR1 MNHEY and CDR2 SVGAGI. This CDR3 comprises 13 residues. V dropped 8 bases and J dropped 8; count of bases not matched to a gene: 6. The CDR3 sequence: CASWGLAAVTQYF. Written as DNA, the CDR3 is TGTGCCAGCTGGGGACTAGCGGCGGTTACGCAGTATTTT.

This clone was seen just once. This chain uses TRBV2 with TRBJ2-1; TRBD1 matches at 7 bases. The CDR3 covers 13 residues. J was trimmed by 8 bases and V by 3 bases; bases with no gene match: 4. Germline loops: CDR1 SNHLY, CDR2 FYNNEI. The CDR3 region is CASSETGPDEQFF. The CDR3 DNA follows: TGTGCCAGCAGTGAGACAGGGCCAGATGAGCAGTTCTTC.

The chain has TRBV7-2 and TRBJ1-2; TRBD1 matches 8 bases. Trimming at V came to 6 bases and at J to 0 bases, leaving 3 bases not matched to a gene. This CDR3 comprises 14 residues. Germline lookup yields CDR1 SGHTA and CDR2 FQGNSA. The CDR3 reads CASRQGGANYGYTF. CDR3 in DNA: TGTGCCAGCAGACAGGGGGGAGCTAACTATGGCTACACCTTC.

The rearrangement joins TRBV10-1 to TRBJ1-6; 10 bases map to TRBD1. V was pared by 4 bases and J by 8 bases, with 5 bases of the junction left unmatched. Per the germline V gene, CDR1 is WNHNN and CDR2 is SYGVQD (reference sequence). The CDR3 totals 15 residues. The chain's CDR3 is CASSATGQGYSPLHF. The DNA of the CDR3 is TGCGCCAGCAGTGCAACGGGACAGGGGTATTCACCCCTCCACTTT.

The rearrangement joins TRBV27 to TRBJ2-3; D ambiguous. Trimming removed 4 bases at V and 4 bases at J, with 12 bases between. The CDR3 runs to 14 residues. From germline, CDR1 is MNHEY and CDR2 SMNVEV (reference sequence). The chain's CDR3 is CASSSGLNPDTQYF. CDR3 bases: TGTGCCAGCAGTTCGGGTCTAAACCCAGATACGCAGTATTTT.

This clone turned up a few times. The chain carries TRBV7-9 and TRBJ1-4; D is possibly TRBD1 (6 bases). The CDR3 totals 14 residues. The germline V gene encodes CDR1 SEHNR and CDR2 FQNEAQ (reference sequence). With 5 bases removed from V and 0 bases from J, the gap between germline ends came to 7 bases. The CDR3 is CASSRDTTNEKLFF. As DNA, the CDR3 is TGTGCCAGCAGCCGGGACACAACTAATGAAAAACTGTTTTTT.

The sample holds a few counts of this clone. The chain is built from TRBV9 and TRBJ1-2, with 7 positions matching TRBD1. The V segment lost 4 bases and the J segment 0 bases; nucleotides outside the gene matches: 3. CDR1 and CDR2 (germline): SGDLS, YYNGEE. CDR3 size: 14 residues. The CDR3 region has the DNA TGTGCCAGCAGCCGGGACAGCTCTAACTATGGCTACACCTTC. Protein sequence: CASSRDSSNYGYTF.

The rearrangement uses TRBV19 and TRBJ2-7; 10 positions agree with TRBD1. Per the germline V gene, CDR1 is LNHDA and CDR2 is SQIVND (reference sequence). This CDR3 has 22 amino acids. With 4 bases clipped from V and 3 bases from J, the junction kept 27 bases outside the gene matches. The CDR3 nucleotides read TGTGCCAGTAGTACCCGCCACTCAAGAAAGAAGACAGGGGGCGCGTCTTACTACGAGCAGTACTTC. This encodes CASSTRHSRKKTGGASYYEQYF.

This clone appeared a single time. The genes are TRBV11-2 and TRBJ2-7, with D possibly matching TRBD2 (5 bases). The CDR3 runs to 18 residues. Per the germline V gene, CDR1 is SGHAT and CDR2 is FQNNGV. The V end was cut by 5 bases, the J end by 4 bases, with 27 bases between. Here the CDR3 DNA reads TGTGCCAGCAGCCCTCTCCACCGTAGCTCCGGGATGGGGTACGAGCAGTACTTC. Its translation: CASSPLHRSSGMGYEQYF.